This TCR beta chain was recovered during a study of T cell repertoires in cytomegalovirus infection. Study information: CMV infection plus the matching HLA type was flagged by public TCR beta signatures.

This clonotype occurred a few times. The antigen remains unidentified. Whole-study findings and limits: Cumulative public TCR beta family frequency identified CMV carriers with the relevant HLA.

TCRdb called the reads again in MiXCR, with one record for every CDR3 protein. The sample comprises approximately 190,000 distinct CDR3 sequences, 8.5% to 10% of which are singletons, and about 4.2% rests with the top ten. The germline gives CDR1 SEHNR, CDR2 FQNEAQ (reference sequence). The CDR3 loop spans 12 amino acids. The ends were cut back, 5 bases at V and 2 bases at J, with 7 bases in the middle. The receptor was isolated from a human donor in good health (CMV status not recorded). Some clones in this sample may be carry-over from other donors' samples. Sequenced sample: PBMCs. The gene calls are TRBV7-9 and TRBJ2-7; D is uncertain. Here the CDR3 reads CASSGLTYEQYF. Here the CDR3 DNA reads TGTGCCAGCAGCGGTCTAACCTACGAGCAGTACTTC.